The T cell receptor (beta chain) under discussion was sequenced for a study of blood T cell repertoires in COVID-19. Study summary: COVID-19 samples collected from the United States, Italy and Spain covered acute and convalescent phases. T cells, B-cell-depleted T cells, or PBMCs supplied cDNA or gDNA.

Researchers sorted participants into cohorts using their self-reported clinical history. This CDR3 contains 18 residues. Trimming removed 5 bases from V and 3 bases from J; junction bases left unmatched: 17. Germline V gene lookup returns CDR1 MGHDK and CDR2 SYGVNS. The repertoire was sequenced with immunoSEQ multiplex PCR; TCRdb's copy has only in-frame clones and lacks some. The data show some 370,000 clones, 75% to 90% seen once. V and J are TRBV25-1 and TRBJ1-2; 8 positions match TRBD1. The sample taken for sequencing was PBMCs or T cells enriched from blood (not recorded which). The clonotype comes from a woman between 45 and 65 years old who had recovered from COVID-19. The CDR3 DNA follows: TGTGCCAGCAGTCCAAGACCGGGACAGGAACTAAACTACTATGGCTACACCTTC. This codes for CASSPRPGQELNYYGYTF.